This entry is about one TCR beta chain. Its antigen is not yet known. Base qualities are missing; no much larger clone stands one base away. The CDR3 has 15 amino acids, counting the end cysteine and phenylalanine. Only the CDR3 DNA stays, 45 bases, in frame from base 1. CDR1 is given as LNHDA and CDR2 as SQIVND, both from the germline V gene (reference sequence). V is clipped by 3 bases and J by 3 bases, and the sequence between their germline boundaries is 11 bases long. The data are from a study of cytomegalovirus exposure and HLA in healthy donors (dated by TCRdb to about 2017). Study-level background: An earlier analysis of roughly 500 of the donors reported 250 to 350 Gb of sequence data and 117 million unique TCR beta sequences obtained from about 179 million T cells. The later analysis used no new phenotypic data to find candidate immune exposures, relying instead on TCR beta sequences and their occurrence across donors. A later genetic analysis used genome-wide SNP genotypes for about three fifths of the 666 donors, treating that subset as a discovery cohort. To predict cytomegalovirus infection status, the study combined high-throughput TCR immunosequencing, statistical association of individual TCRs with disease status, and machine learning. The genetic ancestry cluster associated with self-reported Caucasian donors included 65% to 90% of the 398 genotyped donors. Roughly five DR-DQ haplotypes were handled as single units for association and clustering because linkage in the cohort was strong. Typing coverage differed by locus: A, B, C, DRB1 and DQB1 were typed in roughly 620-640 donors, DQA1 in about 500, DPA1 in 600 to 610, and DPB1 in just under 490. Besides the first cohort of about 730 subjects, a separate validation cohort made up of over a hundred different subjects was used. An early release covering more than 500 HLA-typed donors comprised about 300 gigabases of sequencing data and 65 million to 100 million unique TCR sequences. In a later analysis, previously published TCR beta repertoires from 666 donors were re-analyzed and high-resolution HLA genotyping was added so that TCR occurrence patterns could be studied. On average, over 200,000 unique TCR beta nucleotide sequences were sequenced per donor among fewer than 500 genotyped donors of the cohort, with roughly 18% of those sequences being non-productive. The aim of the study was to test whether cataloging public T cell receptors could identify signatures of past pathogen exposure. Class I and class II HLA loci were covered by the typing at four-digit resolution. An earlier analysis of 587 of the donors applied high-throughput TCR beta sequencing to assess whether each TCR beta V gene segment acted as functional or pseudogenic. The T cell repertoires of 670 or so subjects were profiled by immunosequencing and related to cytomegalovirus serostatus. All discovery cohort repertoires had been generated on a single sequencing platform. Donor age, sex, ethnicity and CMV serostatus were compiled alongside the repertoire data. Broad study findings and their caveats: In an earlier analysis of some 500 of the donors, most TCR beta V segments appeared in productive rearrangements about 90% or about 30% of the time, broadly matching IMGT annotations. In a later analysis, the rate of TCR association differed among HLA loci, with DRB1 alleles having the most associated TCRs and HLA-C alleles having the fewest. According to a later analysis, most CMV-associated TCR beta chains appeared to be HLA-restricted, and the HLA associations seemed to be driven largely by CMV exposure. A further reported finding was that TCR beta sequences accurately predicted the HLA-A and HLA-B alleles for most subjects in the first cohort. Across donors, most TCR sequences were observed very rarely, whereas some public TCRs were present in many individuals. According to a later genetic analysis, donors in an Asian-associated ancestry cluster had fewer N-insertions in productive TCRs than the approximately 690-donor mean. Only TCR beta chains were sequenced in this cohort, and the absence of alpha or paired-chain data limited detectable features. When HLA alleles, especially DR and DQ, strongly co-occurred, attributing TCR associations to individual alleles was difficult. Three of the identified cytomegalovirus-associated TCR beta chains were confirmed in vitro to be specific for cytomegalovirus antigens. Some IMGT-functional V segments, including TRBV6-2 and TRBV6-3, could not be distinguished by the 87-base-pair reads and were therefore excluded. A cluster of highly shared sequence variants was judged likely to be a technical artifact of the sequencing pipeline. Presence/absence analyses assumed roughly uniform sequencing depth across donors, an assumption that may not hold. An association between a missense DCLRE1C variant and V-gene and J-gene trimming of TCR beta chains was found in a later genetic analysis and replicated in an independent cohort. The study listed 164 TCR beta chains as associated with cytomegalovirus. According to the authors, the approach could potentially be generalized to other disease states and immunological phenotypes. Immune exposure information for the cohort was limited to CMV serostatus. Because HLA typing was missing for some donors at each locus, association tests included only the typed subset. The earlier analysis of approximately 540 of the donors excluded around 17 rarely observed V segments, including chromosome 9 orphons, because counts were too low. Linkage disequilibrium might explain the correlated functional status among segregating V segments, but an unknown experimental factor could not be ruled out. At a false discovery rate of 0.05, a later analysis linked 16,951 TCR beta sequences to specific HLA alleles. In both the original and validation cohorts, the classifier was reported to diagnose cytomegalovirus status with high specificity and sensitivity. In a later analysis, several top co-occurrence clusters were reported to appear linked to parvovirus B19, influenza, CMV and Epstein-Barr virus. In a later analysis, HLA-associated TCR beta chains showed more clonal expansion and lower generation probabilities than non-associated chains that were equally common.

The cohort comprised fewer than 700 healthy bone marrow donors. All cohort members were sampled while nominally healthy, although unrecorded immune exposures were likely present. The donor was CMV seronegative and was included in the group of 352 seronegative cohort members. A peripheral blood sample was collected from each donor, and TCR beta sequencing was performed on peripheral blood mononuclear cells. Genomic DNA was extracted from the blood cell samples with the Qiagen DNeasy Blood Extraction Kit. Library creation used the immunoSEQ multiplex PCR assay. The multiplex PCR relied on a mix of 60 forward primers for TCR Vbeta segments and 13 reverse primers for TCR Jbeta segments. The CDR3 region of rearranged TCR beta genes was amplified from genomic DNA with a multiplex PCR assay. The amplified TCR beta libraries were sequenced on the Illumina HiSeq System as 87-base-pair reads. Per the authors' processing: A later analysis tallied tens of millions of unique TCR beta chains across the 666 repertoires, and some 10 million of those chains were shared by two or more donors. To remove PCR and sequencing errors, raw reads were error-corrected and collapsed into unique sequences using a nearest-neighbor algorithm that merged closely related sequences. CDR3 sequences were aligned to IMGT reference sequences to assign V, D and J gene segments. For a sequence to be retained, at least a six-nucleotide match to both a V gene segment and a J gene segment was required. Rearrangements were called productive when the CDR3 lacked stop codons and stayed in frame with V and J; all others were non-productive. Following IMGT convention, CDR3 was defined as the stretch from the second conserved V-encoded cysteine up to the conserved J-encoded phenylalanine. The earlier analysis of about 590 of the donors excluded sequences that lacked an unambiguous match to a single V gene segment. In an earlier analysis of around 600 of the donors, V segments were called functional above 56.7% productive rearrangements and were called segregating when the between-donor standard deviation exceeded 5%. To diagnose cytomegalovirus status from the catalog of TCR beta chain sequences, a statistical classification framework was built. In a later analysis, V and J genes were assigned by comparing TCR nucleotide sequences against IMGT/GENE-DB human TR gene sequences. Using the TCRdist pipeline, a later analysis assigned CDR3 sequences along with most-parsimonious VDJ recombination scenarios. A later analysis defined each TCR beta chain by its CDR3 amino acid sequence plus V-gene family, and excluded reads lacking a unique V-gene family. In a later analysis, 500 to 700 highly shared, low-generation-probability nucleotide sequences were removed to address suspected cross-contamination and a sequencing artifact. For each public chain, a later analysis derived a clonal expansion index from normalized ranks of inferred template counts within each repertoire. In a later analysis, generation probabilities were computed with a VDJ recombination model fitted to out-of-frame rearrangements, and the resulting probabilities were checked against IGoR. In a later analysis, TCR-TCR, TCR-HLA and TCR-CMV co-occurrence was scored with hypergeometric tests, and a repertoire-size bias correction was applied to TCR pairs. In a later analysis, false discovery rates were estimated by permuting HLA or CMV assignments 20 times. In a later analysis, co-occurring TCRs were grouped using DBSCAN, and TCRdist sequence similarity was added for clustering within HLA-allele-positive subsets. Repertoires with fewer than 30,000 or more than 120,000 public chains, plus five repertoires with anomalous nucleotide sharing, were excluded from co-occurrence clustering. TCRdb provides this immuneACCESS table in a form limited to in-frame rearrangements. Some clones are lacking; in checked studies, under half of them reflect an unresolved V gene, and why the rest are absent is not known. V and J calls plus clone size are reproduced from that table; the DNA served to infer D and trimming. The sample yields approximately 220,000 clones; 75% to 80% were counted once. Under 2% of the sample rests with the top ten.

The specimen was PBMCs. This sequence uses TRBV19 and TRBJ2-2; perhaps TRBD1 is the D gene, with 6 bases matching. The source of this sequence is a man younger than 35 in good health and CMV-seronegative. The encoded CDR3 is CASSIGQTYTGELFF. At the DNA level, the sequence is TGTGCCAGTAGTATCGGACAGACTTACACCGGGGAGCTGTTTTTT.